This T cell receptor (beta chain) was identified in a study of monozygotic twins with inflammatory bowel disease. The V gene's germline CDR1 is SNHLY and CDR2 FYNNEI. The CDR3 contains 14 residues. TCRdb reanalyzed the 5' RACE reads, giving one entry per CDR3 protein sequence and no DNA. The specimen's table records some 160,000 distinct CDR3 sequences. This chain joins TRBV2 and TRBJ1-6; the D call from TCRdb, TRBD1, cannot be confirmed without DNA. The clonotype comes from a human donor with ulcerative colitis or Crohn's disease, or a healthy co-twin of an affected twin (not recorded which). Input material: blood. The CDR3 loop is CASNERQYNSPLHF.